This T cell receptor beta chain was identified in a study of blood T cell repertoires in COVID-19. The CDR3 is 13 amino acids. Trimming removed 5 bases from V and 6 bases from J, with 12 bases in between. Germline CDR1 SGHVS, CDR2 FNYEAQ. TCRdb's copy holds only in-frame clones and misses some; the assay was immunoSEQ multiplex PCR. The sample contains 130,000 to 150,000 clones, around 91% of which appear only once. Sequencing was done on a sample of peripheral blood. V usage is TRBV7-6 and J usage is TRBJ2-3; D gene unclear. The source is a man aged 18-30 years with COVID-19, enrolled during active disease. This CDR3 reads CASSPKWLDTQYF. CDR3 sequence (DNA): TGTGCCAGCAGCCCCAAGTGGCTGGATACGCAGTATTTT.